This TCR beta chain was documented in a study of blood T cells in healthy people across ages. Primed by a sample-barcoded 5' primer and a J-beta primer mix, a second PCR proceeded for roughly 7 to 11 cycles. Sequencing recovered at least 2.5 million CDR3-containing paired-end reads from each sample. Via MiXCR, TCRdb re-called the 5' RACE reads, giving one row per CDR3 protein. The sample has more than 500,000 distinct CDR3 sequences; approximately 27% are singletons. General study findings and limits: Observed TCR beta diversity showed a strong correlation with the percentage of naive T cells as measured by flow cytometry. TCR beta diversity per million T cells fell roughly linearly with age.

After removal of 6 bases from V and 16 bases from J, the junction contained 11 bases not matched to a gene. Germline V gene sequence: CDR1 MDHEN, CDR2 SYDVKM. The CDR3 is 12 residues long. Remarks on this clonotype: The antigen remains undetermined.

The V call is TRBV28, the J call TRBJ2-1; 8 positions agree with TRBD2. Sample: blood. This TCR was sampled from a woman aged 65 to 85 in good health. The CDR3 sequence is CASRGLGQVQFF. The CDR3 DNA sequence: TGTGCCAGCAGGGGACTAGGGCAGGTACAATTCTTC. Variable domain in full (rest from reference TRBV28 and TRBJ2-1): DVKVTQSSRYLVKRTGEKVFLECVQDMDHENMFWYRQDPGLGLRLIYFSYDVKMKEKGDIPEGYSVSREKKERFSLILESASTNQTSMYLCASRGLGQVQFFGPGTRLTVL.